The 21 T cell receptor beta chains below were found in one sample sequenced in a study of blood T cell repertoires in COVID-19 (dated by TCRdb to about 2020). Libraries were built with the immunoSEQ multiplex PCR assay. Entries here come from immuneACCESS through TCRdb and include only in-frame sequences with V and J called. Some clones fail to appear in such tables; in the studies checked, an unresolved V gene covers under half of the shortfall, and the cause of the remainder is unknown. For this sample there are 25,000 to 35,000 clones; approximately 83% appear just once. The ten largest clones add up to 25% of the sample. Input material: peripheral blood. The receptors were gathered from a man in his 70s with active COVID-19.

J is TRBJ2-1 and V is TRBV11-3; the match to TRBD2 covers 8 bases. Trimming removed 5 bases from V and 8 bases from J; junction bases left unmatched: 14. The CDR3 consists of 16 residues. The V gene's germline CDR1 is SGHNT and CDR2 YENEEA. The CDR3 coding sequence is TGTGCCAGCAGCGAGGGCGGACTAGCCCCTGTCGATGAGCAGTTCTTC. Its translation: CASSEGGLAPVDEQFF.

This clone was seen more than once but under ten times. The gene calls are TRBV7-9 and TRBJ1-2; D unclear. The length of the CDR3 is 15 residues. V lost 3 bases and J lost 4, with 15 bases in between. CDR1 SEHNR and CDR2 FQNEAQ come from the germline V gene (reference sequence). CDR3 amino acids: CASSLLGSPAYGYTF. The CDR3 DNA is TGTGCCAGCAGCTTGTTGGGCAGTCCGGCCTATGGCTACACCTTC.

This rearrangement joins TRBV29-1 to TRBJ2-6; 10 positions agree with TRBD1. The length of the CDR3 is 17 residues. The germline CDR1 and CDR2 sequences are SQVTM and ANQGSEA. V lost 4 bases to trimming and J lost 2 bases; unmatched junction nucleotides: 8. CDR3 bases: TGCAGCGTTGGGGTGGACAGGGGGTACGCTGGGGCCAACGTCCTGACTTTC. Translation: CSVGVDRGYAGANVLTF.

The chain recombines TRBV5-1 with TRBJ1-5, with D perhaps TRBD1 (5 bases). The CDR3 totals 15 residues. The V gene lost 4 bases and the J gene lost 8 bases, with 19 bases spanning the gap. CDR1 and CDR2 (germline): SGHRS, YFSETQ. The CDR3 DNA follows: TGCGCCAGCAGCACCGGACAAGGGCCCCAGGAGCCCCAGCATTTT. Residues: CASSTGQGPQEPQHF.

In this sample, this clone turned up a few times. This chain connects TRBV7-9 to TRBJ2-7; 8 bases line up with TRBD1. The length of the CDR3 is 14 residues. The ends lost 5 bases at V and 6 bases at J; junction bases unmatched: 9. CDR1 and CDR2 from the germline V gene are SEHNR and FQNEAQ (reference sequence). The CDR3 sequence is CASSLPGQAAEQYF. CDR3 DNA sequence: TGTGCCAGCAGCCTTCCGGGACAGGCGGCCGAGCAGTACTTC. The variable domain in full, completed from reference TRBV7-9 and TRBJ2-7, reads DTGVSQNPRHKITKRGQNVTFRCDPISEHNRLYWYRQTLGQGPEFLTYFQNEAQLEKSRLLSDRFSAERPKGSFSTLEIQRTEQGDSAMYLCASSLPGQAAEQYFGPGTRLTVT.

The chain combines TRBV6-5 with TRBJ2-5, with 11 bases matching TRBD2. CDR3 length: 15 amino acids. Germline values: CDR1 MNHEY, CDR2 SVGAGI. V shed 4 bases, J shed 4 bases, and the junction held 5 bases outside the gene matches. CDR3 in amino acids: CASSSGGTSGETQYF. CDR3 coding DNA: TGTGCCAGCAGTTCGGGTGGGACTAGCGGAGAGACCCAGTACTTC.

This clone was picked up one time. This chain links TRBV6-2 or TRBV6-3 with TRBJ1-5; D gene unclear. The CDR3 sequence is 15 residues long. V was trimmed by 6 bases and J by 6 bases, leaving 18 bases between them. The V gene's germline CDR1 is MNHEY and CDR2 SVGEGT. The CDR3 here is CASSPSGEGSQPQHF. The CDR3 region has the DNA TGTGCCAGCAGCCCTTCAGGTGAGGGTAGTCAGCCCCAGCATTTT.

DNA for the CDR3: TGCGCCAGCAGCTTGGCGGGGAATGAGCAGTTCTTC. This encodes CASSLAGNEQFF. The chain combines TRBV5-1 with TRBJ2-1, with D tentatively TRBD2 (5 bases). The V gene lost 0 bases and the J gene lost 7 bases, with 5 bases spanning the gap. Per the germline V gene, CDR1 is SGHRS and CDR2 is YFSETQ. This CDR3 comprises 12 residues.

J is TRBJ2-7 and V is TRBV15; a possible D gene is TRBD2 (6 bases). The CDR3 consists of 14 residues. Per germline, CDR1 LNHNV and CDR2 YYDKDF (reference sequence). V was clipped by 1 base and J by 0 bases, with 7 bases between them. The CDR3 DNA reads TGTGCCACCAGCAGAGGGGGGGACTCCTACGAGCAGTACTTC. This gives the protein CATSRGGDSYEQYF.

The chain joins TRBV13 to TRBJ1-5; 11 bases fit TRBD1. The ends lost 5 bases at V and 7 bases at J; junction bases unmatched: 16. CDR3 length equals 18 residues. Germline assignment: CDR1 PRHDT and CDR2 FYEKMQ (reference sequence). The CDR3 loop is CASSNRADRGLLKQPQHF. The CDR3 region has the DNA TGTGCCAGCAGCAATAGGGCGGACAGGGGGCTCCTTAAACAGCCCCAGCATTTT.

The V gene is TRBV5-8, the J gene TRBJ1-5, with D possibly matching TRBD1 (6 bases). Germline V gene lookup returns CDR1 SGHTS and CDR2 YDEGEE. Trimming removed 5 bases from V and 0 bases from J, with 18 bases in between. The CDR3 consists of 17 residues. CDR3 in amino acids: CASSFRTDQYSNQPQHF. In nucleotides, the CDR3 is TGTGCCAGCAGTTTCCGGACAGACCAGTATAGCAATCAGCCCCAGCATTTT.

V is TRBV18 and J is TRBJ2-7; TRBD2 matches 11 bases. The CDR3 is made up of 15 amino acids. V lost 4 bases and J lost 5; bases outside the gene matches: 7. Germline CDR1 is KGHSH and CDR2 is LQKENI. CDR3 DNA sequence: TGTGCCAGCTCACTTAGCGGGGGGGCCGCGGACGAGCAGTACTTC. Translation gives CASSLSGGAADEQYF. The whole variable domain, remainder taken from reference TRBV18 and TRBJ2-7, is NAGVMQNPRHLVRRRGQEARLRCSPMKGHSHVYWYRQLPEEGLKFMVYLQKENIIDESGMPKERFSAEFPKEGPSILRIQQVVRGDSAAYFCASSLSGGAADEQYFGPGTRLTVT.

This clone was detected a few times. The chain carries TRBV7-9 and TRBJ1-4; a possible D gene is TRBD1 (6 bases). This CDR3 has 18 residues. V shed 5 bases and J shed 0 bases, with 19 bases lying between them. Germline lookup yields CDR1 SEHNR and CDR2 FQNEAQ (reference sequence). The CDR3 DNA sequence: TGTGCCAGCAGCGCCAAGAGGAGACAGGCTGCAACTAATGAAAAACTGTTTTTT. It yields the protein CASSAKRRQAATNEKLFF.

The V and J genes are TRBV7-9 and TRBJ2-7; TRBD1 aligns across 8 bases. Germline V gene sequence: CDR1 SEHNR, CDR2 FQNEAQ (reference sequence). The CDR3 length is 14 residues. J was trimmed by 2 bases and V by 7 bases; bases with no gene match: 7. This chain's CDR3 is CASTWTGRPYEQYF. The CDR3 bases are TGTGCCAGCACCTGGACAGGGAGACCCTACGAGCAGTACTTC.

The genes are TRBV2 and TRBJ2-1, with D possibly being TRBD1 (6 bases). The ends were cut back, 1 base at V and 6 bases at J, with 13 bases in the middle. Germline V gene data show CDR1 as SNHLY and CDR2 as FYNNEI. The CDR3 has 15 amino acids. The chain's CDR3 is CASSEVGRDTNEQFF. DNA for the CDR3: TGTGCCAGCAGTGAAGTGGGCAGGGACACCAATGAGCAGTTCTTC. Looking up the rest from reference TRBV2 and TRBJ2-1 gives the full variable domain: EPEVTQTPSHQVTQMGQEVILRCVPISNHLYFYWYRQILGQKVEFLVSFYNNEISEKSEIFDDQFSVERPDGSNFTLKIRSTKLEDSAMYFCASSEVGRDTNEQFFGPGTRLTVL.

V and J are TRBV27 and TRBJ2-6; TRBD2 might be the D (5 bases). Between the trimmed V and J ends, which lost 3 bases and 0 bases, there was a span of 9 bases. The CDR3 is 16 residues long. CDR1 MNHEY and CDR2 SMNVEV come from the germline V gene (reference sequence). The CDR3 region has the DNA TGTGCCAGCAGTTTGTCGGGGAGCTCTGGGGCCAACGTCCTGACTTTC. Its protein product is CASSLSGSSGANVLTF.

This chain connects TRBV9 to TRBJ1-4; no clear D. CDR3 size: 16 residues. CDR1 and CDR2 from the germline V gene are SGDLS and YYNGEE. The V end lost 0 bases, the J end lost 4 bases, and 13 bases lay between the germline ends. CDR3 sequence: CASSVGQANLNEKLFF. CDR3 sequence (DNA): TGTGCCAGCAGCGTAGGGCAGGCCAACCTTAATGAAAAACTGTTTTTT.

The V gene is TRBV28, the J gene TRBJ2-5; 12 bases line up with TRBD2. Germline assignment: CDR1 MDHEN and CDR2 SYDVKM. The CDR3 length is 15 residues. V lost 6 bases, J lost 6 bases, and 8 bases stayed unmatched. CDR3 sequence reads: CASSQTSGRIKTQYF. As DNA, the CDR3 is TGTGCCAGCAGCCAGACTAGCGGGAGAATAAAGACCCAGTACTTC.

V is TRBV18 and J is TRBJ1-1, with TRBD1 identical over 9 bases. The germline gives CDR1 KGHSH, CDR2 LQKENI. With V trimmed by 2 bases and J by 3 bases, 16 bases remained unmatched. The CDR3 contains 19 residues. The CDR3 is CASSPGPISKTGGYTEAFF. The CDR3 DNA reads TGTGCCAGCTCACCAGGGCCAATCTCTAAAACAGGGGGCTACACTGAAGCTTTCTTT.

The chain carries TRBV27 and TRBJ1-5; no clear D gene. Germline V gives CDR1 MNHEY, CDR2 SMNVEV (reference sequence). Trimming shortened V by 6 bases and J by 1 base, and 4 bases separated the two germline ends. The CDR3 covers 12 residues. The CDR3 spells CASRRSNQPQHF. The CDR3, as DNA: TGTGCCAGCAGGAGGAGCAATCAGCCCCAGCATTTT.

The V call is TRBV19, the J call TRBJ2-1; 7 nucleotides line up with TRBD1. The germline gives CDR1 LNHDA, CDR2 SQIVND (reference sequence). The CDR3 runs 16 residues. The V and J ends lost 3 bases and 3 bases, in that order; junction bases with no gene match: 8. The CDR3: CASSMATGRNYNEQFF. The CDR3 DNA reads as TGTGCCAGTAGTATGGCGACAGGGCGAAACTACAATGAGCAGTTCTTC.